The rows below give T cell receptor beta chains drawn from one sample of a study of blood T cells in healthy people across ages. Each CDR3 protein is one row after TCRdb ran MiXCR on the 5' RACE reads. The sample lists 1.5 million to 2 million distinct CDR3 sequences; about 35% were seen once. Sequencing was carried out using blood. The source is a woman in her twenties or thirties in good health. Both conserved end residues are part of each CDR3. Fields, in order: D gene, CDR3 length, clone size, J gene, V gene, CDR3 protein, CDR3 DNA. A D gene is named only where the DNA matches it firmly. Rows give clone size only sometimes, using once, few, many, or a class for an expanded clone.

>NA|13|few|TRBJ2-2|TRBV7-2
CASSLDLTGELFF
TGTGCCAGCAGCTTAGATCTTACCGGGGAGCTGTTTTTT
>NA|14|few|TRBJ1-4|TRBV7-9
CASSLGGGREKLFF
TGTGCCAGCAGCTTAGGCGGGGGTCGGGAAAAACTGTTTTTT
>NA|15|NA|TRBJ1-2|TRBV4-2
CASSQGQEGDYGYTF
TGTGCCAGCAGCCAAGGACAGGAGGGGGACTATGGCTACACCTTC
>TRBD1|15|NA|TRBJ1-6|TRBV9
CASSRGGQGLSPLHF
TGTGCCAGCAGCAGAGGTGGACAGGGGCTTTCACCCCTCCACTTT
>NA|15|NA|TRBJ2-7|TRBV2
CASSETGFDTYEQYF
TGTGCCAGCAGTGAAACAGGGTTCGACACCTACGAGCAGTACTTC
>NA|15|NA|TRBJ2-3|TRBV12-3/TRBV12-4
CASTLGGDSTDAQYF
TGTGCCAGCACCCTCGGGGGGGACAGCACAGATGCGCAGTATTTT
>NA|14|many|TRBJ2-4|TRBV4-1
CASSQGVAKNIQYF
TGCGCCAGCAGCCAAGGGGTGGCCAAAAACATTCAGTACTTC
>NA|14|NA|TRBJ2-5|TRBV12-3/TRBV12-4
CASSLSGLRETQYF
TGTGCCAGCAGTTTAAGTGGTCTACGGGAGACCCAGTACTTC
>NA|14|few|TRBJ2-6|TRBV20-1
CSALLPLEANVLTF
TGCAGTGCCTTACTACCTCTCGAGGCCAACGTCCTGACTTTC
>NA|16|few|TRBJ2-1|TRBV4-2
CASSQEDSDFYNEQFF
TGTGCCAGCAGCCAAGAAGACAGTGATTTCTACAATGAGCAGTTCTTC
>TRBD1|14|NA|TRBJ2-1|TRBV12-3/TRBV12-4
CASSLRQGFDEQFF
TGTGCCAGCAGTCTCCGACAGGGTTTCGATGAGCAGTTCTTC
>NA|14|NA|TRBJ2-1|TRBV29-1
CSVEAQGSYNEQFF
TGCAGCGTTGAAGCTCAGGGGTCCTACAATGAGCAGTTCTTC
>TRBD2|17|few|TRBJ2-7|TRBV4-1
CASSQVWRLAAAYEQYF
TGCGCCAGCAGCCAAGTATGGCGACTAGCGGCTGCCTACGAGCAGTACTTC
>NA|14|NA|TRBJ2-5|TRBV27
CASSLYRGGETQYF
TGTGCCAGCAGTTTATACAGGGGAGGAGAGACCCAGTACTTC
>TRBD1|16|NA|TRBJ2-7|TRBV20-1
CSAKASGQVFSYEQYF
TGCAGTGCGAAAGCATCGGGACAGGTTTTCTCCTACGAGCAGTACTTC
>TRBD1|19|NA|TRBJ1-2|TRBV4-2
CAGSQGTGQAAPVNYGYTF
TGTGCCGGCAGTCAGGGGACAGGACAGGCGGCTCCCGTCAACTATGGCTACACCTTC
>TRBD2|18|NA|TRBJ2-1|TRBV4-1
CASSQTPGLAGGNREQFF
TGCGCCAGCAGCCAAACTCCGGGACTAGCGGGGGGGAACAGGGAGCAGTTCTTC
>TRBD2|15|NA|TRBJ2-2|TRBV9
CASSVTSENTGELFF
TGTGCCAGCAGCGTAACTAGCGAGAACACCGGGGAGCTGTTTTTT
>TRBD2|18|NA|TRBJ2-3|TRBV14
CASSPRTSGTVGTDTQYF
TGTGCCAGCAGCCCGAGGACTAGCGGGACGGTTGGGACAGATACGCAGTATTTT
>TRBD2|15|NA|TRBJ2-6|TRBV28
CASRTSASGANVLTF
TGTGCCAGCAGGACTAGCGCGTCTGGGGCCAACGTCCTGACTTTC
>NA|15|NA|TRBJ2-3|TRBV7-3
CASSLGWLAGDTQYF
TGTGCCAGCAGCTTAGGGTGGCTAGCTGGCGATACGCAGTATTTT
>TRBD1|16|NA|TRBJ2-1|TRBV5-1
CASGLAGRQGNNEQFF
TGCGCCAGCGGCTTGGCCGGTAGACAGGGAAACAATGAGCAGTTCTTC
>NA|14|NA|TRBJ2-3|TRBV29-1
CSVEVTTATDTQYF
TGCAGCGTTGAAGTGACAACAGCGACAGATACGCAGTATTTT
>NA|11|many|TRBJ2-5|TRBV3-1
CASSQRETQYF
TGTGCCAGCAGCCAAAGGGAGACCCAGTACTTC
>NA|13|NA|TRBJ2-7|TRBV27
CASRGGGRHEQYF
TGTGCCAGCCGCGGAGGAGGGCGTCACGAGCAGTACTTC
>NA|14|NA|TRBJ1-2|TRBV19
CASNLDGEFYGYTF
TGTGCCAGTAATCTAGACGGTGAATTCTATGGCTACACCTTC
>TRBD2|16|once|TRBJ2-1|TRBV20-1
CSAKDLVRGVGNEQFF
TGCAGTGCTAAAGATCTCGTGCGGGGGGTGGGCAATGAGCAGTTCTTC
>NA|13|few|TRBJ2-7|TRBV12-3/TRBV12-4
CVSSFGAKYEQYF
TGTGTCAGCAGTTTCGGGGCCAAGTACGAGCAGTACTTC
>NA|16|NA|TRBJ2-1|TRBV20-1
CSAKTLASDKINEQFF
TGCAGTGCTAAAACCCTAGCGAGCGATAAGATCAATGAGCAGTTCTTC
>TRBD1|14|NA|TRBJ2-3|TRBV4-1
CASSPGQGVSPQYF
TGCGCCAGCAGCCCCGGACAGGGCGTATCGCCCCAGTATTTT
>NA|15|NA|TRBJ2-7|TRBV20-1
CSARASVAVSYEQYF
TGCAGTGCTAGGGCGTCGGTTGCCGTCTCCTACGAGCAGTACTTC
>NA|12|many|TRBJ2-7|TRBV18
CASSPSAYEQYF
TGTGCCAGCTCACCAAGCGCCTACGAGCAGTACTTC
>NA|15|few|TRBJ2-5|TRBV4-1
CASSQSGTIEETQYF
TGCGCCAGCAGCCAAAGCGGGACAATTGAAGAGACCCAGTACTTC
>TRBD2|16|NA|TRBJ2-2|TRBV4-1
CASRRLAAANTGELFF
TGCGCCAGCAGAAGACTAGCGGCCGCGAACACCGGGGAGCTGTTTTTT
>TRBD2|15|few|TRBJ2-1|TRBV27
CASGLAGIGPNEQFF
TGTGCCAGCGGACTAGCGGGGATCGGCCCCAATGAGCAGTTCTTC
>TRBD1|15|NA|TRBJ1-2|TRBV4-1
CASSRSGTGGGGYTF
TGCGCCAGCAGCCGCTCCGGGACAGGGGGCGGCGGCTACACCTTC
>NA|12|few|TRBJ2-7|TRBV7-8
CTSSFPSAMQYF
TGTACCAGCAGCTTCCCCTCTGCAATGCAGTACTTC
>NA|14|NA|TRBJ1-2|TRBV5-5
CASSLRPANYGYTF
TGTGCCAGCAGCTTGCGGCCTGCTAACTATGGCTACACCTTC
>TRBD2|15|few|TRBJ2-7|TRBV18
CASSPTSGGIYEQYF
TGTGCCAGCTCGCCCACTAGCGGGGGGATCTACGAGCAGTACTTC
>TRBD1|14|NA|TRBJ1-2|TRBV5-5
CASSPSGQIYGYTF
TGTGCCAGCAGCCCATCGGGACAGATCTATGGCTACACCTTC
>NA|15|few|TRBJ2-7|TRBV7-9
CASSLAVNAADEQYF
TGTGCCAGCAGCTTAGCGGTTAATGCAGCGGACGAGCAGTACTTC
>NA|15|NA|TRBJ2-5|TRBV6-2/TRBV6-3
CASSYGRLRGETQYF
TGTGCCAGCAGTTACGGTAGGCTCCGAGGAGAGACCCAGTACTTC
>NA|16|few|TRBJ2-3|TRBV11-2
CASSFPDFSRTDTQYF
TGTGCCAGCAGTTTCCCGGACTTCAGCCGCACAGATACGCAGTATTTT